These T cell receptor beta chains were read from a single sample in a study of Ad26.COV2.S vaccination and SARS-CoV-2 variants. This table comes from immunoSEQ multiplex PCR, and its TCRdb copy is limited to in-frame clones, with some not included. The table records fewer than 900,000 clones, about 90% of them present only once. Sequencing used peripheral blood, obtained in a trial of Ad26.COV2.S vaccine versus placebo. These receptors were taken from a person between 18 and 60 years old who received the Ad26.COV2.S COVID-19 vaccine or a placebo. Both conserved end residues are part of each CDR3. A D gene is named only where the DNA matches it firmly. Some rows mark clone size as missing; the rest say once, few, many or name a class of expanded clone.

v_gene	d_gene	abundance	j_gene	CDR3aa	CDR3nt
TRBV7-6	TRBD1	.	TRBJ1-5	CASSLDPGQGSPQHF	TGTGCCAGCAGCTTAGACCCGGGACAGGGTTCGCCCCAGCATTTT
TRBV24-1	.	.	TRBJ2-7	CATSDSGQNHEQYF	TGTGCCACCAGTGATTCAGGGCAGAACCACGAGCAGTACTTC
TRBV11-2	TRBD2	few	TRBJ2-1	CASSPGTRQFF	TGTGCCAGCAGCCCCGGGACTAGACAATTCTTC
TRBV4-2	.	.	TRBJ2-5	CASSQDRQEETQYF	TGTGCCAGCAGCCAAGATCGGCAGGAAGAGACCCAGTACTTC
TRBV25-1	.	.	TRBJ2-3	CASTPVGGTDTQYF	TGTGCCAGCACCCCGGTGGGGGGCACAGATACGCAGTATTTT
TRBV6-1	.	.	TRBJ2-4	CASSSVTVAKNIQYF	TGTGCCAGCAGTTCCGTGACAGTAGCCAAAAACATTCAGTACTTC
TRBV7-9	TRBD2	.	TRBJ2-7	CASSLGLADFYYEQYF	TGTGCCAGCAGCTTGGGACTAGCGGATTTTTACTACGAGCAGTACTTC
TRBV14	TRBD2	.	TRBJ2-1	CASSQETGGSSYNEQFF	TGTGCCAGCAGCCAAGAAACAGGCGGGAGCTCCTACAATGAGCAGTTCTTC
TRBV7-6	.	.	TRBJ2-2	CASSGRGITGELFF	TGTGCCAGCAGCGGTCGGGGGATCACCGGGGAGCTGTTTTTT
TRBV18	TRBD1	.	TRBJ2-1	CASSLRTGFQDEQFF	TGTGCCAGCTCACTACGGACAGGGTTTCAGGATGAGCAGTTCTTC
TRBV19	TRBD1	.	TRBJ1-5	CASSPQGGGNQPQHF	TGTGCCAGTAGTCCCCAGGGGGGCGGCAATCAGCCCCAGCATTTT
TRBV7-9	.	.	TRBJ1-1	CATRRGLEAFF	TGTGCCACCCGGCGGGGCCTTGAAGCTTTCTTT
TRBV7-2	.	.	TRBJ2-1	CASSLNPNEQFF	TGTGCCAGCAGCTTGAATCCCAATGAGCAGTTCTTC
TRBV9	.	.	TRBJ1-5	CASISPWTARGGNQPQHF	TGTGCCAGCATCTCGCCTTGGACAGCTCGTGGGGGTAATCAGCCCCAGCATTTT
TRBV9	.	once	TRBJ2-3	CASSVAQKSTDTQYF	TGTGCCAGCAGCGTAGCCCAGAAAAGCACAGATACGCAGTATTTT
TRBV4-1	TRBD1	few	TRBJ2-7	CASSQEQGDYEQYF	TGCGCCAGCAGCCAGGAACAGGGGGACTACGAGCAGTACTTC
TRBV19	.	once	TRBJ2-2	CASSIRNGELFF	TGTGCCAGTAGTATTAGGAACGGGGAGCTGTTTTTT
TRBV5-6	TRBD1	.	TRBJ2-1	CASSLGQGAYNEQFF	TGTGCCAGCAGCTTGGGACAGGGAGCCTACAATGAGCAGTTCTTC
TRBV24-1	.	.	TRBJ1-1	CATRGWNTEAFF	TGTGCCACCCGTGGTTGGAACACTGAAGCTTTCTTT
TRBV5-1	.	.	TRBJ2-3	CASSLATSPLATDTQYF	TGCGCCAGCAGCTTGGCTACTAGCCCTCTAGCGACAGATACGCAGTATTTT
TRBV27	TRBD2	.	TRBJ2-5	CASSGTTQETQYF	TGTGCCAGCAGCGGGACTACCCAAGAGACCCAGTACTTC
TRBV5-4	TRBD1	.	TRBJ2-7	CASSWDRGPSEQYF	TGTGCCAGCAGCTGGGACAGGGGGCCGAGTGAGCAGTACTTC
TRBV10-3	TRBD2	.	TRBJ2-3	CASRTSGSPDTQYF	TGTGCCAGCCGGACTAGCGGGAGCCCAGATACGCAGTATTTT
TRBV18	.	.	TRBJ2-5	CASSPPGLETQYF	TGTGCCAGCTCACCACCGGGCTTGGAGACCCAGTACTTC
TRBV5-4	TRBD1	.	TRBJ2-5	CASSDNPAGGYRTQYF	TGTGCCAGCAGCGATAATCCTGCAGGGGGCTATCGGACCCAGTACTTC
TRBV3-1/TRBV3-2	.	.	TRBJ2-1	CASRSSPSSYNEQFF	TGTGCCAGCAGGTCTAGCCCCAGCTCCTACAATGAGCAGTTCTTC
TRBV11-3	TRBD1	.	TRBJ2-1	CASSLGGQGYNEQFF	TGTGCCAGCAGCTTAGGCGGACAGGGGTACAATGAGCAGTTCTTC
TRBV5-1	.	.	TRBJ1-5	CASSLGDNSNQPQHF	TGCGCCAGCAGCTTGGGTGATAATAGCAATCAGCCCCAGCATTTT
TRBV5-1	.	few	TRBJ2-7	CASSLRRGDEQYF	TGCGCCAGCAGCTTGCGCAGGGGAGACGAGCAGTACTTC
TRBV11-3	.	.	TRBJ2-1	CASSLVSGNEQFF	TGTGCCAGCAGCTTAGTATCCGGGAATGAGCAGTTCTTC
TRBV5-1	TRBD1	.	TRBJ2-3	CASSPPGTGYSDTQYF	TGCGCCAGCAGCCCTCCCGGGACAGGGTACTCAGATACGCAGTATTTT